This TCR beta chain originates from a study of blood T cell repertoires in COVID-19. In the original analysis: Reference gene primer amplification yielded estimated nucleated cell counts. The assay was immunoSEQ multiplex PCR, and TCRdb's table has in-frame clones only and misses some. V and J calls plus clone size are reproduced from that table; the DNA served to infer D and trimming. Of fewer than 95,000 clones listed, roughly 80% are singletons. The source material was peripheral blood. The sequence came from a human donor in a cohort sampled during active COVID-19.

The CDR3 DNA reads TGTGCCAGCAGTGAAAAAGTACAGGGTTATTCACCCCTCCACTTT. Protein: CASSEKVQGYSPLHF. V gene TRBV6-1 combines with J gene TRBJ1-6; the D gene is possibly TRBD1 (6 bases). The V and J ends lost 2 bases and 8 bases respectively, with 13 bases between them. Germline values: CDR1 MNHNS, CDR2 SASEGT. The CDR3 is 15 residues long.